The clone carrying this T cell receptor beta chain was counted between two and nine times. The sample originates from a study of blood T cell repertoires in COVID-19. The CDR3 is made up of 12 amino acids. V lost 4 bases and J 6 bases, leaving 10 bases between the germline ends. Germline values: CDR1 LGHDT, CDR2 YNNKEL (reference sequence). Here immunoSEQ multiplex PCR was the method, and the copy in TCRdb shows in-frame clones only, minus some. Of almost 250,000 clones listed, roughly 91% are singletons. The receptor was isolated from a woman aged 25 to 39 who had recovered from COVID-19. The sample comprised PBMCs or T cells enriched from blood (not recorded which). The chain carries TRBV3-1 (or the pseudogene TRBV3-2) and TRBJ2-7; D remains ambiguous. CDR3 in amino acids: CASSPPSGEQYF. CDR3 sequence (DNA): TGTGCCAGCAGCCCCCCCAGTGGCGAGCAGTACTTC.